This T cell receptor (beta chain) was captured by sequencing in a study of cytomegalovirus exposure and HLA in healthy donors. Worth noting for this clone: The CDR3 ends on some other residue instead of the conserved phenylalanine or tryptophan, so this is likely a read error.

Amplification used 60 Vbeta primers and 13 Jbeta primers. The protocol was immunoSEQ multiplex PCR, while the TCRdb copy is restricted to in-frame clones and leaves out a portion. The sample holds about 190,000 clones; approximately 80% are singletons and the top ten take more than 8.5%. This CDR3 comprises 11 residues. Trimming removed 5 bases from V and 11 bases from J, with 11 bases in between. Looked up from germline, CDR1 is SGHTA and CDR2 is FQGNSA. The sequenced sample was PBMCs. This sequence was found in a woman in her 50s in good health and CMV-seropositive. V and J are TRBV7-2 and TRBJ2-3; the D gene is possibly TRBD1 (5 bases). CDR3 nucleotides: TGTGCCAGCAGCCCTGGGCAGGGGCAGTATGTT. This sequence encodes CASSPGQGQYV.